This TCR beta chain was sequenced in a study of T cells in Graves' hyperthyroidism and ophthalmopathy. Study conclusions and caveats: Ophthalmopathy prediction by the model preceded onset by a median approximately 6.1 months.

This clonotype was detected many times. What it recognizes is unknown. Amplification of TCR beta CDR3 regions used RNA as the template. HTBI primers were used for first-round RT-PCR of the TCR CDR3. TCRdb ran MiXCR on the multiplex PCR reads and lists one entry per CDR3 protein. Here the sample spans approximately 400,000 distinct CDR3 sequences, around 13% being singletons. Germline trimming cut 2 bases from V and 4 bases from J; bases unmatched to any gene: 6. CDR3 length: 16 residues. Germline lookup yields CDR1 LGHDT and CDR2 YNNKEL (reference sequence). This clonotype was obtained from a woman in her thirties with Graves' ophthalmopathy. The sequenced sample was blood. The genes are TRBV3-1 and TRBJ1-4, with 8 bases aligning to TRBD1. The CDR3 protein is CASSQLGQAINEKLFF. DNA for the CDR3: TGTGCCAGCAGCCAACTGGGACAGGCAATTAATGAAAAACTGTTTTTT.